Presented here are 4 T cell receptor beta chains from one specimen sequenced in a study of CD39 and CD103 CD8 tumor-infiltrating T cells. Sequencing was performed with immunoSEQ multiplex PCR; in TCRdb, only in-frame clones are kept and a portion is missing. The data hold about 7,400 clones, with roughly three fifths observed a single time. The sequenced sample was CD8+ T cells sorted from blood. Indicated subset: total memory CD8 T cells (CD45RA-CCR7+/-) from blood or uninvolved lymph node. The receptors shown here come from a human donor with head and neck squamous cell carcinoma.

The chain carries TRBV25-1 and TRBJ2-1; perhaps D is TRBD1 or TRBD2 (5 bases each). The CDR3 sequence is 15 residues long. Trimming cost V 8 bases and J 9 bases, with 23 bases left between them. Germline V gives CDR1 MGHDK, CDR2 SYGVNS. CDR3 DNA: TGTGCCAGCGCTCCCGGGACCCCAGCTGTAGGTGAGCAGTTCTTC. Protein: CASAPGTPAVGEQFF.

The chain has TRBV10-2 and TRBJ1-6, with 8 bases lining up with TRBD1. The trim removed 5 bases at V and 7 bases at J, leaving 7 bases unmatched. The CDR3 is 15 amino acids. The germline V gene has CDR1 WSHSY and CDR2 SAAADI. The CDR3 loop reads CASSPGTGGNSPLHF. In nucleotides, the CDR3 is TGCGCCAGCAGTCCTGGGACAGGAGGAAATTCACCCCTCCACTTT.

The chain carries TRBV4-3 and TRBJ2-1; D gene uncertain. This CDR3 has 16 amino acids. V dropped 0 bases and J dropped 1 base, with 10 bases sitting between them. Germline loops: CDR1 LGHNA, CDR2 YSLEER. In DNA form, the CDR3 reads TGCGCCAGCAGCCAAGATTCGGTGGGATCCTACAATGAGCAGTTCTTC. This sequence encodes CASSQDSVGSYNEQFF.

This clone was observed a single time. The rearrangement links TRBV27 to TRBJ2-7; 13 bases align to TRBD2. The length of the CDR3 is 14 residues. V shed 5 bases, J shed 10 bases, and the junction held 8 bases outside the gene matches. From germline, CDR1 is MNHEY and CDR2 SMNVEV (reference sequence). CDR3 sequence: CASSPGTSGTSQYF. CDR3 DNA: TGTGCCAGCAGTCCCGGGACTAGCGGGACTAGCCAGTACTTC.